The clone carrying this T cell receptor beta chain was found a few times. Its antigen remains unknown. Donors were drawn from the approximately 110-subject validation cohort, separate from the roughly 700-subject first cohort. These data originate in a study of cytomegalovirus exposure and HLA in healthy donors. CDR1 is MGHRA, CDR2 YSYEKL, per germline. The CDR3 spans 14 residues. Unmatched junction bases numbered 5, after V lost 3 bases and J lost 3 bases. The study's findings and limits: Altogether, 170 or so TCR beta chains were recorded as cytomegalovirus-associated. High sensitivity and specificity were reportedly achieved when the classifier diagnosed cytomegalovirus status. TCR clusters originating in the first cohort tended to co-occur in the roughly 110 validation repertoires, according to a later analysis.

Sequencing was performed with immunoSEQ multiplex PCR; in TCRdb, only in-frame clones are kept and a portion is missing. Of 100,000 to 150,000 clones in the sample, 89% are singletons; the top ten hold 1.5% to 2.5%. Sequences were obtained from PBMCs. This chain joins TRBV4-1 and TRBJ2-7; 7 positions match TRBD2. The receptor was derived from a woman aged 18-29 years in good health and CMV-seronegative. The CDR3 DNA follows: TGCGCCAGCAGCCAGAAGCGGGAATTCTACGAGCAGTACTTC. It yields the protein CASSQKREFYEQYF.